These 22 T cell receptor beta chains originate from one sample sequenced in a study of T cell clonality in common variable immunodeficiency. Data came from immunoSEQ multiplex PCR; TCRdb stores just in-frame clones and leaves some out. This sample carries tens of thousands of clones, none of them present only once. Source material: peripheral blood mononuclear cells. Source of these receptors: a person between 18 and 75 years old in good health.

In its sample, this clone was seen many times. Incomplete CDR3 DNA: TGTGCCAGCAGCCGAACCGGGACAGGGGAAGAGACC. This encodes CASSRTGTGEET. The complete CDR3 sequence is CASSRTGTGEETQYF. The J gene is TRBJ2-5, the V gene TRBV11-3, with TRBD1 matching 10 bases. From the germline J gene comes the end of the CDR3, since the read stops 3 residues before it. CDR3 length: 15 residues. Trimming cost V 5 bases and J 3 bases; bases outside gene matches: 6. Germline V gene data show CDR1 as SGHNT and CDR2 as YENEEA.

Remarks on this clone: The observed sequence ends 3 residues before the CDR3 terminus, with the missing tail filled in from the germline J gene. The rearrangement joins TRBV7-3 to TRBJ2-2; 9 bases agree with TRBD1. Germline CDR1 reads SGHTA; CDR2 reads FQGTGA. There are 13 residues in the CDR3. The sequenced part of the CDR3 DNA is TGTGCCAGCGGGACAGGGACGAAGGATACG. It codes for CASGTGTKDT. The entire CDR3 reads CASGTGTKDTLFF.

The sample holds many counts of this clone. The sequenced fragment ends 3 residues before the CDR3 boundary, so the rest is inferred from the germline J gene. The V and J genes are TRBV13 and TRBJ1-6, with 9 nucleotides matching TRBD1. The V gene's germline CDR1 is PRHDT and CDR2 FYEKMQ (reference sequence). J lost 8 bases, V lost 7 bases, and 6 bases had no gene match. The length of the CDR3 is 14 residues. The CDR3 reads CASKYTGGHSPLHF. The covered CDR3 bases are TGTGCCAGCAAATACACAGGGGGCCATTCACCC.

This clone was detected many times. The read finishes 3 residues shy of the CDR3 end, and the germline J gene is used to complete it. V and J are TRBV30 and TRBJ1-2; D is possibly TRBD1 (5 bases). The CDR3 loop spans 11 amino acids. Germline V gene sequence: CDR1 GTSNPN, CDR2 SVGIG (reference sequence). Trimming removed 6 bases from V and 6 bases from J, with 11 bases in between. The covered CDR3 bases are TGTGCCTGTGGGGCGGGGCATGGC. This codes for CACGAGHG. The whole CDR3 sequence reads CACGAGHGYTF.

This clone was observed many times. Sequencing ends 3 residues short of the CDR3 end; the germline J gene provides the rest. V usage is TRBV20-1 and J usage is TRBJ1-4; D gene uncertain. V was cut by 4 bases and J by 7 bases, with 13 bases left in between. CDR1 is DFQATT, CDR2 SNEGSKA, per germline (reference sequence). The CDR3 runs to 13 residues. The part of the CDR3 DNA that was read is TGCAGTGCTACCTTAGGGAGCGGTGAAAAA. Translating gives CSATLGSGEK. The whole CDR3 sequence reads CSATLGSGEKLFF.

This clone was seen many times. With the read ending 3 residues before the CDR3 end, the germline J gene is used to fill in that end. This chain uses TRBV20-1 with TRBJ1-2; 9 bases align to TRBD1. V was pared by 5 bases and J by 3 bases, with 4 bases of the junction left unmatched. The CDR3 covers 13 residues. Germline loops: CDR1 DFQATT, CDR2 SNEGSKA (reference sequence). Here the CDR3 reads CSALRTGDYGYTF. The CDR3 DNA, read in part, is TGCAGTGCTCTCCGGACAGGGGACTATGGC.

This clone was recorded many times. The sequence runs out 3 residues before the end of the CDR3; the remainder is reconstructed from the germline J gene. V and J are TRBV29-1 and TRBJ1-5; perhaps TRBD1 as D (5 bases). V lost 7 bases and J lost 2, with 12 bases in between. The CDR3 sequence is 13 residues long. Germline loops: CDR1 SQVTM, CDR2 ANQGSEA. CDR3 residues: CSAWGGGNQPQHF. Partial CDR3 DNA: TGCAGCGCCTGGGGGGGTGGCAATCAGCCC.

This clone was counted at least ten times. The CDR3 extends 3 residues past the end of the read, so its final part is completed from the germline J gene. The rearrangement uses TRBV7-9 and TRBJ2-7; tentatively, D is TRBD1 (5 bases). This CDR3 comprises 14 residues. With 7 bases removed from V and 2 bases from J, the gap between germline ends came to 15 bases. CDR1 is SEHNR and CDR2 is FQNEAQ in the germline V gene (reference sequence). The CDR3 sequence is CASTLQGNTYEQYF. CDR3 DNA, as far as it was read: TGTGCCAGCACCCTTCAGGGAAACACCTACGAG.

This clone was observed at least ten times. The CDR3 extends 3 residues past the end of the read, so its final part is completed from the germline J gene. This rearrangement joins TRBV19 to TRBJ2-1, with TRBD2 matching 7 bases. Germline assignment: CDR1 LNHDA and CDR2 SQIVND (reference sequence). V trimming: 2 bases; J trimming: 0 bases; junction bases outside the gene matches: 4. This CDR3 has 16 amino acids. CDR3 bases read: TGTGCCAGTAGTATACCTAGCGGACTCTCCTACAATGAG. The encoded protein is CASSIPSGLSYNE. The CDR3 in full is CASSIPSGLSYNEQFF.

Many counts were recorded for this clone. Read coverage stops 3 residues before the CDR3 terminus; the germline J gene supplies the remainder. The chain couples TRBV18 to TRBJ2-7, with TRBD1 matching over 8 bases. The CDR3 has 16 residues. Germline V gene data show CDR1 as KGHSH and CDR2 as LQKENI. J was trimmed by 2 bases and V by 6 bases; bases with no gene match: 12. Partial CDR3 DNA: TGTGCCAGCTCCCCTAATAGACAGGGGTTGGCCTACGAG. Amino acids: CASSPNRQGLAYE. The full CDR3 protein is CASSPNRQGLAYEQYF.

This clone occurred many times. The DNA read from the CDR3 is TGTGCCAGCAGCCAAGAGGTAGGGTCTAACTATGGC. It is translated as CASSQEVGSNYG. The entire CDR3 reads CASSQEVGSNYGYTF. The chain joins TRBV4-2 to TRBJ1-2; D not resolved. Read sequence stops 3 residues before the CDR3 end, and the germline J gene provides the missing end. This CDR3 is built from 15 residues. The germline gives CDR1 LGHNA, CDR2 YNFKEQ. The germline V and J ends were trimmed by 0 bases and 0 bases, with 8 bases remaining between them.

This clone was seen at least ten times. The read falls 3 residues short of the CDR3 end, and the missing part is taken from the germline J gene. J is TRBJ2-5 and V is TRBV29-1; TRBD2 might be the D (6 bases). Trimming cost V 3 bases and J 5 bases, with 10 bases left between them. This CDR3 has 12 residues. From germline, CDR1 is SQVTM and CDR2 ANQGSEA. The CDR3 spells CSVEGGTETQYF. CDR3 DNA (partial): TGCAGCGTTGAGGGGGGTACGGAGACC.

For this clone: The read ends 3 residues shy of where the CDR3 ends; the end is completed using the germline J gene. This rearrangement joins TRBV7-6 to TRBJ2-7, with TRBD2 matching over 9 bases. The junction had 7 bases not matched to a gene; V was cut back by 3 bases and J by 4 bases. The CDR3 loop spans 15 amino acids. Looked up from germline, CDR1 is SGHVS and CDR2 is FNYEAQ. CDR3 residues: CASSFGRGGSYEQYF. CDR3 bases read: TGTGCCAGCAGCTTTGGGCGGGGGGGCTCGTACGAG.

This clone was recorded a few times. With the read ending 3 residues before the CDR3 end, the germline J gene is used to fill in that end. The gene calls are TRBV20-1 and TRBJ2-7; D is uncertain. Trimming cost V 4 bases and J 5 bases, with 15 bases left between them. The germline V gene has CDR1 DFQATT and CDR2 SNEGSKA (reference sequence). There are 13 residues in the CDR3. CDR3 DNA (partial): TGCAGTGCTAACCTTCCCGGTACCCACGAG. Amino acids: CSANLPGTHE. The whole CDR3 sequence reads CSANLPGTHEQYF.

Comments on this clone: Possible read error: a much larger clone is one base away. The read ends 3 residues shy of where the CDR3 ends; the end is completed using the germline J gene. The V and J genes are TRBV5-1 and TRBJ2-1; 7 bases align to TRBD2. Germline CDR1 and CDR2: SGHRS and YFSETQ. Unmatched junction bases numbered 8, after V lost 2 bases and J lost 9 bases. There are 14 residues in the CDR3. CDR3 bases read: TGCGCCAGCAGCTTTTCATCCGGGGAGGGTGAG. Translated: CASSFSSGEGE. The entire CDR3 sequence reads CASSFSSGEGEQFF.

This clone was recorded many times. The CDR3 protein is CASSPSGLPTDTQYF. The covered CDR3 bases are TGTGCCAGCAGCCCCTCGGGACTCCCCACAGATACG. The chain has TRBV7-3 and TRBJ2-3; the D gene is possibly TRBD2 (6 bases). Read sequence stops 3 residues before the CDR3 end, and the germline J gene provides the missing end. The CDR3 is 15 residues long. The ends were cut back, 5 bases at V and 2 bases at J, with 14 bases in the middle. Germline V gene data show CDR1 as SGHTA and CDR2 as FQGTGA.

Concerning this clone itself: The CDR3 extends 3 residues past the end of the read, so its final part is completed from the germline J gene. This rearrangement joins TRBV19 to TRBJ2-3, with D possibly matching TRBD2 (6 bases). V gave up 5 bases and J gave up 1 base, with 10 bases separating them. The CDR3 loop spans 14 amino acids. Germline V gene data show CDR1 as LNHDA and CDR2 as SQIVND (reference sequence). Partial CDR3 DNA: TGTGCCAGTAGTTTACCGGGGGGCACAGATACG. Encoded protein: CASSLPGGTDT. Given in full, the CDR3 is CASSLPGGTDTQYF. Based on the CDR3 plus reference TRBV19 and TRBJ2-3, the full variable domain is DGGITQSPKYLFRKEGQNVTLSCEQNLNHDAMYWYRQDPGQGLRLIYYSQIVNDFQKGDIAEGYSVSREKKESFPLTVTSAQKNPTAFYLCASSLPGGTDTQYFGPGTRLTVL.

This clone was counted only a few times. The read gets to within 3 residues of the CDR3 end, and the germline J gene fills in the rest. The chain joins TRBV20-1 to TRBJ1-2; D call uncertain. Per germline, CDR1 DFQATT and CDR2 SNEGSKA (reference sequence). The CDR3 extends over 13 amino acids. Partial CDR3 DNA: TGCACCACTAACCCGGAGCGAACGTATGGC. Translated, it gives CTTNPERTYG. In full, the CDR3 is CTTNPERTYGYTF.

This clone appeared many times. The read stops 3 residues short of the end of the CDR3; the missing end is completed from the germline J gene. The chain employs TRBV5-5 and TRBJ1-3; D is unresolved. V was cut by 7 bases and J by 0 bases, with 11 bases left in between. The CDR3 has 14 residues. Germline V CDR1 and CDR2: SGHKS, YYEKEE (reference sequence). CDR3: CASSFGGSGNTIYF. CDR3 DNA, as far as it was read: TGTGCCAGCTCGTTCGGTGGCTCTGGAAACACC.

The sample holds many counts of this clone. The missing CDR3 end, 3 residues past where the read stops, is filled in from the germline J gene. The chain joins TRBV11-2 to TRBJ2-2, with 7 bases matching TRBD2. Germline lookup yields CDR1 SGHAT and CDR2 FQNNGV. The CDR3 totals 14 residues. V lost 5 bases to trimming and J lost 4 bases; unmatched junction nucleotides: 4. CDR3 DNA, as far as it was read: TGTGCCAGCAGCATCGAGCGGGGCACCGGGGAG. This codes for CASSIERGTGE. The CDR3 as a whole reads CASSIERGTGELFF. Looking up the rest from reference TRBV11-2 and TRBJ2-2 gives the full variable domain: EAGVAQSPRYKIIEKRQSVAFWCNPISGHATLYWYQQILGQGPKLLIQFQNNGVVDDSQLPKDRFSAERLKGVDSTLKIQPAKLEDSAVYLCASSIERGTGELFFGEGSRLTVL.

In its sample, this clone was seen many times. The CDR3 end lies 3 residues beyond the end of the read and is filled in from the germline J gene. V and J are TRBV29-1 and TRBJ1-5, with D perhaps matching TRBD1 (5 bases). CDR1 is SQVTM and CDR2 is ANQGSEA in the germline V gene. The CDR3 consists of 13 residues. The ends were cut back, 8 bases at V and 3 bases at J, with 14 bases in the middle. CDR3 DNA, as far as it was read: TGCAGCTATAGGACGGACACCAATCAGCCC. Translation gives CSYRTDTNQP. Given in full, the CDR3 is CSYRTDTNQPQHF.

This clone came up many times. The observed sequence ends 3 residues before the CDR3 terminus, with the missing tail filled in from the germline J gene. The rearrangement uses TRBV7-2 and TRBJ2-5; D might be TRBD1 (5 bases). The CDR3 contains 14 residues. From germline, CDR1 is SGHTA and CDR2 FQGNSA. Deletions cut 0 bases from V and 3 bases from J, with 8 bases between. Partial CDR3 DNA: TGTGCCAGCAGCTTAGCGGGGCCAAAAGAGACC. This codes for CASSLAGPKET. The full CDR3 is CASSLAGPKETQYF.